The 17 T cell receptor beta chains below come from one sample, sequenced in a study of T cells in Graves' hyperthyroidism and ophthalmopathy (dated by TCRdb to the late 2010s). Libraries came from multiplex PCR. The instrument was an Illumina HiSeq 2000. Amplification of TCR beta CDR3 regions was carried out from RNA transcripts. For the first round of RT-PCR on the TCR CDR3, the HTBI primer set was used together with the Qiagen OneStep RT-PCR kit. TCRdb reprocessing: public reads trimmed at Q25 with fastp, clones called with MiXCR, in-frame beta chains kept. Each CDR3 protein gets just one entry, which takes the most common genes and DNA from the rows behind it. Counted in this sample were approximately 480,000 distinct CDR3 sequences; less than 25% of them appeared once. The ten largest account for approximately 25% of the sample. The sequenced material came from blood. The receptors derive from a man aged 18 to 35 with Graves' hyperthyroidism.

This clonotype has a count of ten or more. This chain joins TRBV19 and TRBJ1-1, with a possible D match to TRBD1 (6 bases). Trimming took off 7 bases at V and 0 bases at J, with 12 bases between the two ends. The CDR3 sequence is 14 residues long. From germline, CDR1 is LNHDA and CDR2 SQIVND (reference sequence). The CDR3 bases are TGTGCCAGTACCTGGGACACGATGAACACTGAAGCTTTCTTT. Amino acids: CASTWDTMNTEAFF.

There are many counts of this clonotype. This chain connects TRBV12-3 or TRBV12-4 to TRBJ2-7; TRBD2 agrees at 7 bases. V dropped 2 bases and J dropped 0; count of bases not matched to a gene: 1. This CDR3 has 14 residues. As DNA, the CDR3 is TGTGCCAGCAGTTTAAGCGGGGTCTCCTACGAGCAGTACTTC. It yields the protein CASSLSGVSYEQYF.

The V call is TRBV7-2, the J call TRBJ2-7, with D possibly matching TRBD1 (6 bases). V gave up 2 bases and J gave up 2 bases, with 28 bases separating them. The CDR3 extends over 20 amino acids. The germline CDR1 and CDR2 sequences are SGHTA and FQGNSA. Here the CDR3 DNA reads TGTGCCAGCAGCTTACTGGACTTGACTATTTTTGAGGGGGAGACCTACGAGCAGTACTTC. Residues: CASSLLDLTIFEGETYEQYF.

The chain couples TRBV6-5 to TRBJ1-2; 8 positions agree with TRBD1. The CDR3 totals 15 residues. Germline assignment: CDR1 MNHEY and CDR2 SVGAGI. J gave up 7 bases and V 1 base, and 8 bases lay outside the gene matches. The CDR3 loop is CASSYLGRGQFGYTF. CDR3 sequence (DNA): TGTGCCAGCAGTTACTTAGGCAGGGGGCAGTTTGGCTACACCTTC.

This clonotype came up a few times. The chain joins TRBV18 to TRBJ2-7; D may correspond to TRBD1 or TRBD2 (5 bases each). V was clipped by 3 bases and J by 4 bases, with 13 bases between them. The CDR3 is made up of 14 amino acids. The germline V gene has CDR1 KGHSH and CDR2 LQKENI. The CDR3 region is CASSPGDSQYEQYF. The CDR3 nucleotides are TGTGCCAGCTCACCGGGAGACAGTCAGTACGAGCAGTACTTC.

The rearrangement joins TRBV6-5 to TRBJ2-7, with a tentative D call TRBD1 (6 bases). The V end lost 6 bases, the J end lost 3 bases, and 15 bases lay between the germline ends. Germline V gives CDR1 MNHEY, CDR2 SVGAGI. The CDR3 has 14 amino acids. CDR3 DNA: TGTGCCAGCAGGCGGACAGTAAACCTCTACGAGCAGTACTTC. It specifies CASRRTVNLYEQYF.

This clonotype was seen ten or more times. The V and J genes are TRBV12-3 or TRBV12-4 and TRBJ1-5, with no clear D. This CDR3 has 12 residues. Between the trimmed V and J ends, which lost 3 bases and 7 bases, there was a span of 7 bases. The CDR3 DNA reads as TGTGCCAGCAGTTTTTTCGAGCAGCCCCAGCATTTT. It encodes CASSFFEQPQHF.

V is TRBV10-3 and J is TRBJ1-1, with 8 bases matching TRBD1. The V gene's germline CDR1 is ENHRY and CDR2 SYGVKD. There are 16 residues in the CDR3. After removal of 3 bases from V and 4 bases from J, the junction contained 10 bases not matched to a gene. The chain's CDR3 is CAISDPRDRSLTEAFF. CDR3 DNA: TGTGCCATCAGTGACCCTAGGGACAGGTCCCTCACTGAAGCTTTCTTT.

The chain has TRBV11-2 and TRBJ1-2; D ambiguous. The length of the CDR3 is 15 residues. Trimming stripped 1 base from V and 0 bases from J, with 9 bases between. Germline assignment: CDR1 SGHAT and CDR2 FQNNGV. CDR3 nucleotides: TGTGCCAGCAGCTTAGGTAGAATCGCTAACTATGGCTACACCTTC. This encodes CASSLGRIANYGYTF.

This clonotype was seen many times. The V call is TRBV2, the J call TRBJ2-4, with unresolved D. Germline CDR1 is SNHLY and CDR2 is FYNNEI. V lost 7 bases and J lost 6, with 10 bases in between. The length of the CDR3 is 12 residues. The CDR3 DNA follows: TGTGCCAGCAAGGAGACAATAAACATTCAGTACTTC. Protein product: CASKETINIQYF.

At least ten counts were recorded for this clonotype. The rearrangement links TRBV12-3 or TRBV12-4 to TRBJ2-2, with D unresolved. Trimming pared 6 bases from V and 7 bases from J, leaving 12 bases between. The CDR3 extends over 13 amino acids. CDR3 amino acids: CASSLQGFGELFF. CDR3 DNA: TGTGCCAGCAGCCTCCAAGGGTTCGGGGAGCTGTTTTTT.

This clonotype was seen at least ten times. The chain uses TRBV24-1 and TRBJ1-5; D is unclear. The CDR3 sequence is 13 residues long. The germline V gene encodes CDR1 KGHDR and CDR2 SFDVKD. Trimming left V 9 bases short and J 0 bases short, with 8 bases between. The CDR3 nucleotides are TGTGCCACCCCCCGAGTTAGCAATCAGCCCCAGCATTTT. Translated, it gives CATPRVSNQPQHF.

The gene calls are TRBV6-5 and TRBJ1-1; D is unresolved. The ends were cut back, 0 bases at V and 10 bases at J, with 12 bases in the middle. Germline lookup yields CDR1 MNHEY and CDR2 SVGAGI. The CDR3 is 13 amino acids. The CDR3 sequence: CASSYSLGRGAFF. The CDR3 coding sequence is TGTGCCAGCAGTTACTCTCTAGGGCGGGGAGCTTTCTTT.

The rearrangement uses TRBV19 and TRBJ1-1; 7 nucleotides align to TRBD1. V shed 5 bases and J 0 bases; nucleotides not matched to a gene: 6. The CDR3 extends over 15 amino acids. Per the germline V gene, CDR1 is LNHDA and CDR2 is SQIVND (reference sequence). CDR3 coding DNA: TGTGCCAGTAGTCAGGGGACAGCGATGAACACTGAAGCTTTCTTT. This encodes CASSQGTAMNTEAFF.

This clonotype was observed at least ten times. The rearrangement links TRBV12-3 or TRBV12-4 to TRBJ1-2; D is possibly TRBD1 (5 bases). The CDR3 totals 13 residues. The germline V and J ends were trimmed by 5 bases and 7 bases, with 14 bases remaining between them. The CDR3 bases are TGTGCCAGCAGTGAAAATCAGGGTTTTGGCTACACCTTC. Amino acids: CASSENQGFGYTF.

There are many counts of this clonotype. The CDR3 DNA is TGTGCCAGCAGTTACTCTTCAAGTACTGAAGCTTTCTTT. This gives the protein CASSYSSSTEAFF. V gene TRBV6-5 combines with J gene TRBJ1-1; D gene ambiguous. Germline V gene sequence: CDR1 MNHEY, CDR2 SVGAGI. The CDR3 totals 13 residues. V was pared by 0 bases and J by 5 bases, with 7 bases between.

The table lists this clonotype with many counts. The chain couples TRBV12-3 or TRBV12-4 to TRBJ2-7, with D possibly matching TRBD1 (6 bases). The CDR3 is made up of 13 amino acids. Trimming took 3 bases from V and 6 from J, leaving 12 bases between them. CDR3 residues: CASSFSRGGEQYF. The DNA for the CDR3 is TGTGCCAGCAGTTTTTCCAGGGGTGGCGAGCAGTACTTC.